This T cell receptor beta chain was captured in a study of T cell responses to AZD1222 COVID-19 vaccine. In regard to this clone: As yet, its antigen is unknown.

General study findings and limits: Donors were largely white British and mainly female; clonal diversity was possibly underestimated.

Repertoires were generated with immunoSEQ multiplex PCR, while TCRdb's copy carries only in-frame clones and drops some. The profile covers fewer than 150,000 clones, with more than 70% appearing a single time and about 6.8% taken by the ten largest. CDR1 and CDR2 (germline): LGHNA, YNFKEQ. V was shortened by 6 bases and J by 0 bases, with 12 bases between the two germline ends. The CDR3 has 15 residues. The chain combines TRBV4-2 with TRBJ1-5, with D perhaps matching TRBD1 (6 bases). Here the sequenced sample was peripheral blood, taken 28 days after the second AZD1222 dose. This TCR was recovered from an adult who received the AZD1222 COVID-19 vaccine. DNA for the CDR3: TGTGCCAGCAGACCCGACAGGCATAGCAATCAGCCCCAGCATTTT. Protein: CASRPDRHSNQPQHF.